Sequencing of this T cell receptor beta chain was carried out in a study of PD-1 blockade in mismatch repair-deficient tumors. Study at large: Patients had over ten mismatch repair-deficient cancer types and were previously treated and progressing.

PCR or immunohistochemistry showed mismatch repair deficiency in every enrolled patient. The protocol was immunoSEQ multiplex PCR, while the TCRdb copy is restricted to in-frame clones and leaves out a portion. The sample holds more than 90,000 clones, 70% to 80% seen once. CDR1 is LNHNV and CDR2 is YYDKDF in the germline V gene (reference sequence). V was pared by 1 base and J by 5 bases, with 9 bases between. The CDR3 has 14 residues. Worth noting for this clone: As yet, its antigen is unknown.

Findings and caveats of the study: After pembrolizumab, tumor-resident clones rose rapidly, then generally contracted before radiologic responses.

The chain has TRBV15 and TRBJ1-3; D unclear. The origin of this receptor is an adult with mismatch repair-deficient cancer. The input for sequencing was peripheral blood, taken about 13 months after starting pembrolizumab. CDR3 sequence (DNA): TGTGCCACCAGCAGAGGATGGGAGCGAAACACCATATATTTT. Its translation: CATSRGWERNTIYF.